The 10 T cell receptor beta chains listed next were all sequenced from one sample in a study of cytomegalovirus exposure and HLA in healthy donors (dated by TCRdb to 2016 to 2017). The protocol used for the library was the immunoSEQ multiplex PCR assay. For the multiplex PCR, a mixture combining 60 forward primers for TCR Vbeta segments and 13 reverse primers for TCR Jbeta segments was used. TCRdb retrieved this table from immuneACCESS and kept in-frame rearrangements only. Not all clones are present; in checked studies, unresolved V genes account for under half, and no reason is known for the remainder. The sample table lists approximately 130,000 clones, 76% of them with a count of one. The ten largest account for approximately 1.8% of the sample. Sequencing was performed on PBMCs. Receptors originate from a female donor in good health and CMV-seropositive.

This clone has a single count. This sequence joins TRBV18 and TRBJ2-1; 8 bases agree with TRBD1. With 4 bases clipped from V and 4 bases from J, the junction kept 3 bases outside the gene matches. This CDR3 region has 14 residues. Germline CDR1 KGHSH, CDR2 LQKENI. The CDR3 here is CASSQDRVYNEQFF. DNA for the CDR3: TGTGCCAGCTCACAGGACAGGGTTTACAATGAGCAGTTCTTC.

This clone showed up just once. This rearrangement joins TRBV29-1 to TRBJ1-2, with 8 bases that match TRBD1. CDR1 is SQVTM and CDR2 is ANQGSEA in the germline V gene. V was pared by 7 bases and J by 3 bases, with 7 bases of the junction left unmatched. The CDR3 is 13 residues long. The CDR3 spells CSAGTGHDYGYTF. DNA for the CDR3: TGCAGCGCCGGGACAGGTCACGACTATGGCTACACCTTC.

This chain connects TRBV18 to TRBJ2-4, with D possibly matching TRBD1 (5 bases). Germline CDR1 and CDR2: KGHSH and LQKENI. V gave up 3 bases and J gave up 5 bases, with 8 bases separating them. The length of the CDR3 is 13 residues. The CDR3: CASSPTAENIQYF. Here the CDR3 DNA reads TGTGCCAGCTCACCGACAGCTGAAAACATTCAGTACTTC. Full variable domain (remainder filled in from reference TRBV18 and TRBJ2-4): NAGVMQNPRHLVRRRGQEARLRCSPMKGHSHVYWYRQLPEEGLKFMVYLQKENIIDESGMPKERFSAEFPKEGPSILRIQQVVRGDSAAYFCASSPTAENIQYFGAGTRLSVL.

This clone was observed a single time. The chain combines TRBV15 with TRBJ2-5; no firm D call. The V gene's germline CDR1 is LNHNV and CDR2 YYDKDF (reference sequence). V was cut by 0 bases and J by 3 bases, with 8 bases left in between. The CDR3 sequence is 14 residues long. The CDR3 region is CATSRDLAEETQYF. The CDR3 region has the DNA TGTGCCACCAGCAGAGATTTGGCAGAAGAGACCCAGTACTTC.

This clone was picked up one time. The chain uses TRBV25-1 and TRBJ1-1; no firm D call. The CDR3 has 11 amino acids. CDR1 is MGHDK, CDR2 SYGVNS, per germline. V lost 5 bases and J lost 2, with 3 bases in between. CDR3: CASSTNTEAFF. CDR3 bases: TGTGCCAGCAGTACTAACACTGAAGCTTTCTTT.

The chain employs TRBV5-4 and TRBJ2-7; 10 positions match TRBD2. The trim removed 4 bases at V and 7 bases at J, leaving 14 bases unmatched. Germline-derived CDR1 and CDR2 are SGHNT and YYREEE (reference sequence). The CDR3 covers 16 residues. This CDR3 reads CASSNPSGRAGKEQYF. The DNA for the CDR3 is TGTGCCAGCAGCAACCCAAGCGGGAGGGCCGGAAAAGAGCAGTACTTC.

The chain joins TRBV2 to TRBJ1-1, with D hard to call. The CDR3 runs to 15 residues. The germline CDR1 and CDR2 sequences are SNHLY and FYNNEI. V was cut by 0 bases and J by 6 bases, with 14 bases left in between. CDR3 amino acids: CASSEALSLFSEAFF. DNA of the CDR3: TGTGCCAGCAGTGAAGCGCTGAGTTTGTTCTCTGAAGCTTTCTTT.

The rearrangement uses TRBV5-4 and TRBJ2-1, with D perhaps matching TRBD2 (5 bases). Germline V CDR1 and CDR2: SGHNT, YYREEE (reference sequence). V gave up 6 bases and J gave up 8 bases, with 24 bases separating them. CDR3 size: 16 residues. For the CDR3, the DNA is TGTGCCAGCACCCGGACTCCAATATCACTCGCGGATGAGCAGTTCTTC. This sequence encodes CASTRTPISLADEQFF.

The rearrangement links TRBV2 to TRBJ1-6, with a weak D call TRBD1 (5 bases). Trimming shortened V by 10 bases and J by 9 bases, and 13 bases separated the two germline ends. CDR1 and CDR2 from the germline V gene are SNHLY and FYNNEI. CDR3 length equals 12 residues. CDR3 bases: TGTGCCATCAGACAGAGAATTTCACCCCTCCACTTT. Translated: CAIRQRISPLHF.

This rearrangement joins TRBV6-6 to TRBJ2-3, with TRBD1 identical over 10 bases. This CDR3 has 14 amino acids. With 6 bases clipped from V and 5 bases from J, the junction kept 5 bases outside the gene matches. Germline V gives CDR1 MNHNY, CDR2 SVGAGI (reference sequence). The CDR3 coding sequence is TGTGCCAGCAGGACGGGACAGGGGCAAGATACGCAGTATTTT. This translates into CASRTGQGQDTQYF.